The 18 T cell receptor beta chains below come from one sample, sequenced in a study of T cell clonality in common variable immunodeficiency (dated by TCRdb to between 2015 and 2016). Receptors were amplified or captured by the immunoSEQ multiplex PCR assay. TCRdb obtained this table from immuneACCESS and retained in-frame rearrangements with V and J assigned. These tables miss some clones; where compared with another copy, unresolved V genes account for less than half of the shortfall, and the remainder is unexplained. This sample holds 35,000 to 50,000 clones in total, without any singletons. The biggest ten clones account for approximately 0.68% of the sample. The sequencing input was peripheral blood mononuclear cells. The receptor source for this set is a person aged 18 to 70 in good health.

This clone showed up many times. The sequence runs out 3 residues before the end of the CDR3; the remainder is reconstructed from the germline J gene. The chain has TRBV11-2 and TRBJ2-7; the match to TRBD2 covers 7 bases. Germline CDR1 SGHAT, CDR2 FQNNGV. CDR3 length: 14 residues. Trimming removed 1 base from V and 4 bases from J; junction bases left unmatched: 4. Here the CDR3 reads CASSLGAGSYEQYF. CDR3 bases read: TGTGCCAGCAGCTTAGGAGCGGGGAGTTACGAG.

Many counts were recorded for this clone. The CDR3 extends 3 residues past the end of the read, so its final part is completed from the germline J gene. V usage is TRBV6-2 or TRBV6-3 and J usage is TRBJ1-5, with 7 positions matching TRBD1. The CDR3 contains 14 residues. After removal of 6 bases from V and 6 bases from J, the junction contained 8 bases not matched to a gene. Looked up from germline, CDR1 is MNHEY and CDR2 is SVGEGT. The CDR3 spells CASRPDRVGQPQHF. CDR3 DNA, as far as it was read: TGTGCCAGCAGACCAGACAGGGTGGGTCAGCCC.

This clone was picked up many times. The read ends 3 residues shy of where the CDR3 ends; the end is completed using the germline J gene. The chain carries TRBV29-1 and TRBJ1-2, with a weak D call TRBD1 (5 bases). Germline loops: CDR1 SQVTM, CDR2 ANQGSEA. V shed 4 bases and J shed 6 bases, with 15 bases lying between them. The CDR3 covers 13 residues. CDR3 DNA, as far as it was read: TGCAGCGTTGTGGCGGAACAGGCGGATGGC. Amino acid sequence: CSVVAEQADG. The entire CDR3 protein is CSVVAEQADGYTF.

This clone was detected many times. The sequenced fragment ends 3 residues before the CDR3 boundary, so the rest is inferred from the germline J gene. The chain is built from TRBV11-3 and TRBJ1-1, with D maybe TRBD1 (5 bases). This CDR3 has 15 residues. Trimming took 1 base from V and 7 from J, leaving 16 bases between them. Germline V gene sequence: CDR1 SGHNT, CDR2 YENEEA. CDR3 DNA (partial): TGTGCCAGCAGCTTAGCCGGGGGTGGACGGCGTGAA. Encoded protein: CASSLAGGGRRE. Given in full, the CDR3 is CASSLAGGGRREAFF.

In this sample, this clone turned up many times. The missing CDR3 end, 3 residues past where the read stops, is filled in from the germline J gene. Additional DNA sequences in this sample encode the identical CDR3. This chain connects TRBV10-1 to TRBJ1-5; 10 bases align to TRBD1. The CDR3 spans 15 residues. Germline V gene data show CDR1 as WNHNN and CDR2 as SYGVQD (reference sequence). V dropped 6 bases and J dropped 6; count of bases not matched to a gene: 8. CDR3 bases read: TGCGCCAGCAGCCCAAAGACAGGGGGCATTCAGCCC. Translating gives CASSPKTGGIQP. Given in full, the CDR3 is CASSPKTGGIQPQHF.

This clone was observed at least ten times. CDR3 sequence reads: CASSPEGQGIVMNTEAFF. CDR3 bases read: TGTGCCAGCTCACCAGAGGGACAGGGAATCGTTATGAACACTGAA. V gene TRBV18 combines with J gene TRBJ1-1; TRBD1 aligns across 9 bases. The CDR3 goes on 3 residues after the read ends, and that part is filled in from the germline J gene. With 2 bases clipped from V and 0 bases from J, the junction kept 10 bases outside the gene matches. Germline V gives CDR1 KGHSH, CDR2 LQKENI. The CDR3 extends over 18 amino acids.

This clone rates as medium-sized. Read coverage stops 3 residues before the CDR3 terminus; the germline J gene supplies the remainder. J is TRBJ2-5 and V is TRBV6-2 or TRBV6-3, with 9 bases that match TRBD2. V lost 1 base, J lost 5 bases, and 5 bases stayed unmatched. The CDR3 length is 15 residues. Germline CDR1 MNHEY, CDR2 SVGEGT. CDR3 sequence: CASSYLAGDVETQYF. The sequenced CDR3 bases are TGTGCCAGCAGTTACTTAGCGGGGGACGTGGAGACC.

This clone was seen repeatedly, ten times or more. The read ends 3 residues shy of where the CDR3 ends; the end is completed using the germline J gene. The chain combines TRBV12-3 or TRBV12-4 with TRBJ1-5; 7 nucleotides line up with TRBD1. The CDR3 totals 17 residues. V dropped 0 bases and J dropped 5; count of bases not matched to a gene: 10. CDR3 in amino acids: CASSLAEYRGAHQPQHF. The part of the CDR3 DNA that was read is TGTGCCAGCAGTTTAGCGGAATACAGGGGTGCACATCAGCCC.

Many counts were recorded for this clone. The CDR3 end is not reached by the read, which stops 3 residues before it; the germline J gene fills it in. The rearrangement links TRBV11-1 to TRBJ2-1, with a tentative D call TRBD2 (6 bases). CDR3 length: 15 amino acids. V was shortened by 3 bases and J by 4 bases, with 13 bases between the two germline ends. In germline, CDR1 is SGHAT, CDR2 FQDESV (reference sequence). The CDR3 loop is CASSLSSASYNEQFF. The sequenced part of the CDR3 DNA is TGTGCCAGCAGCTTGTCTAGCGCCTCTTACAATGAG.

This clone was seen at least ten times. The observed sequence ends 3 residues before the CDR3 terminus, with the missing tail filled in from the germline J gene. This chain uses TRBV14 with TRBJ1-1; D gene unclear. The CDR3 has 16 amino acids. The V gene lost 1 base and the J gene lost 1 base, with 13 bases spanning the gap. Germline CDR1 and CDR2: SGHDN and FVKESK. This CDR3 is CASSQVERAANTEAFF. The CDR3 bases that were read are TGTGCCAGCAGCCAAGTAGAAAGGGCAGCGAACACTGAA.

This clone was counted ten times or more. The read halts 3 residues ahead of the CDR3 end, with the missing end drawn from the germline J gene. The chain employs TRBV18 and TRBJ2-3, with 11 bases identical to TRBD2. Trimming took 6 bases from V and 5 from J; bases not matched to a gene: 4. This CDR3 has 14 residues. CDR1 is KGHSH, CDR2 LQKENI, per germline. The part of the CDR3 DNA that was read is TGTGCCAGCTCTAGCGGGGGGGCCATAGATACG. Translated, it gives CASSSGGAIDT. The whole CDR3 protein is CASSSGGAIDTQYF.

Many counts were recorded for this clone. Read coverage stops 3 residues before the CDR3 terminus; the germline J gene supplies the remainder. The chain carries TRBV5-1 and TRBJ2-3; 8 bases map to TRBD2. This CDR3 is 17 amino acids long. Losses at the gene ends were 1 base for V and 1 base for J; bases not matched to a gene: 8. The germline CDR1 and CDR2 sequences are SGHRS and YFSETQ. CDR3 residues: CASSLTGLARGTDTQYF. CDR3 DNA (partial): TGCGCCAGCAGCTTGACCGGACTAGCAAGAGGCACAGATACG.

This clone was seen at least ten times. The CDR3 end falls 3 residues outside the read, so it is completed with the germline J gene. The J gene is TRBJ1-2, the V gene TRBV15; 7 bases map to TRBD1. Trimming removed 3 bases from V and 4 bases from J; junction bases left unmatched: 8. The CDR3 length is 15 residues. Per the germline V gene, CDR1 is LNHNV and CDR2 is YYDKDF (reference sequence). Partial CDR3 DNA: TGTGCCACCAGCAGGGGAAGGACAGGCGGCTATGGC. Protein product: CATSRGRTGGYG. The entire CDR3 protein reads CATSRGRTGGYGYTF.

This clone was counted only a few times. One base separates it from a far larger clone, so it is likely a read error. The read ends 3 residues before the CDR3 terminus; that terminus is restored from the germline J gene. The chain carries TRBV11-3 and TRBJ2-7, with 10 bases identical to TRBD1. Germline V lookup: CDR1 SGHNT, CDR2 YENEEA. The CDR3 consists of 15 residues. V was clipped by 1 base and J by 2 bases; unmatched bases: 2. CDR3 in amino acids: CASSLAGTGAYEQYF. CDR3 bases read: TGTGCCAGCAGCTTAGCCGGGACAGGGGCCTACGAG.

This clone was recorded at least ten times. The DNA ends 3 residues before the CDR3 does, and the rest of the CDR3 is filled in from the germline J gene. V gene TRBV20-1 combines with J gene TRBJ2-3, with 11 bases matching TRBD2. This CDR3 contains 16 residues. The trim removed 0 bases at V and 3 bases at J, leaving 5 bases unmatched. Per the germline V gene, CDR1 is DFQATT and CDR2 is SNEGSKA (reference sequence). The CDR3 loop is CSARDSGGAGTDTQYF. CDR3 bases read: TGCAGTGCTAGAGATAGCGGGGGGGCTGGGACAGATACG.

This clone was detected ten times or more. From the germline J gene comes the end of the CDR3, since the read stops 3 residues before it. This chain connects TRBV10-3 to TRBJ1-1; no clear D gene. CDR3 size: 12 residues. The V end lost 8 bases, the J end lost 1 base, and 8 bases lay between the germline ends. Germline V gene data show CDR1 as ENHRY and CDR2 as SYGVKD. The DNA read from the CDR3 is TGTGCCATCTCTACAGAGAACACTGAA. Translation gives CAISTENTE. The whole CDR3 sequence reads CAISTENTEAFF.

This clone was recorded many times. The CDR3 goes on 3 residues after the read ends, and that part is filled in from the germline J gene. This chain connects TRBV12-3 or TRBV12-4 to TRBJ1-3; D not resolved. The CDR3 runs to 16 residues. V lost 6 bases and J lost 0, with 15 bases in between. CDR3 sequence: CASSLVDYSSGNTIYF. CDR3 DNA, as far as it was read: TGTGCCAGCAGCCTCGTGGACTACAGCTCTGGAAACACC.

This clone was seen ten or more times. The read is 3 residues too short to cover the CDR3 end, so that end is filled in from the germline J gene. This chain connects TRBV30 to TRBJ1-2; the match to TRBD1 covers 7 bases. From germline, CDR1 is GTSNPN and CDR2 SVGIG (reference sequence). CDR3 length: 14 amino acids. V dropped 0 bases and J dropped 6; count of bases not matched to a gene: 7. The part of the CDR3 DNA that was read is TGTGCCTGGAGTGTACACGCGACAGGGAATGGC. Protein: CAWSVHATGNG. The entire CDR3 protein is CAWSVHATGNGYTF.